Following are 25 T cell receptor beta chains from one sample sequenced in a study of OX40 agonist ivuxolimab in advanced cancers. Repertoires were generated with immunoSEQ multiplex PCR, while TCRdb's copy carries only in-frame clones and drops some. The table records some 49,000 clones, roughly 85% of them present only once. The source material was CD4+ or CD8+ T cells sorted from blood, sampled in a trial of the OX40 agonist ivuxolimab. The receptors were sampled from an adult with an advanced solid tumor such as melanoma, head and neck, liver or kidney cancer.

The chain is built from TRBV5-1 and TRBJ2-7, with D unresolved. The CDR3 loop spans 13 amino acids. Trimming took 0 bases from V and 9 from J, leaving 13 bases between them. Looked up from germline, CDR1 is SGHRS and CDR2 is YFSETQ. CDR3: CASSLVPIWGQYF. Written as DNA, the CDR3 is TGCGCCAGCAGCTTGGTCCCTATTTGGGGGCAGTACTTC.

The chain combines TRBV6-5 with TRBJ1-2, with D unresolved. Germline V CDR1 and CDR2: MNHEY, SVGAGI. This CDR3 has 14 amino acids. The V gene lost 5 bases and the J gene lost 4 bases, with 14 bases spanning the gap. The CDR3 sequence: CASSPAQALYGYTF. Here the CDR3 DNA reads TGTGCCAGCAGTCCAGCCCAGGCTCTCTATGGCTACACCTTC.

This CDR3 is CATSRDRLAGAYNEQFF. The CDR3 coding sequence is TGTGCCACCAGCAGAGATCGGCTAGCGGGAGCCTACAATGAGCAGTTCTTC. This chain uses TRBV15 with TRBJ2-1, with 10 nucleotides matching TRBD2. This CDR3 comprises 17 residues. CDR1 is LNHNV and CDR2 is YYDKDF in the germline V gene (reference sequence). Trimming cost V 0 bases and J 2 bases; bases outside gene matches: 4. Combining the CDR3 with reference TRBV15 and TRBJ2-1 gives the whole variable domain DAMVIQNPRYQVTQFGKPVTLSCSQTLNHNVMYWYQQKSSQAPKLLFHYYDKDFNNEADTPDNFQSRRPNTSFCFLDIRSPGLGDTAMYLCATSRDRLAGAYNEQFFGPGTRLTVL.

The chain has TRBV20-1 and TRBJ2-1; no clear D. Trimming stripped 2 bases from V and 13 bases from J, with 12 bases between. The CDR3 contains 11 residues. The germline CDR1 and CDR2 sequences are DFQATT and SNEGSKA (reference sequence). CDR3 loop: CSARSVPSQFF. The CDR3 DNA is TGCAGTGCTAGAAGTGTGCCAAGTCAGTTCTTC.

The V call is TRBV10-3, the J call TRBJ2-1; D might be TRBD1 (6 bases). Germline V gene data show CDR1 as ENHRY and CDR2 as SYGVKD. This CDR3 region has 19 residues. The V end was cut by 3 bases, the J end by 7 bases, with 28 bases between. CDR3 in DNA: TGTGCCATCAGTGACCAATCGAACAGGGCTAGCAGGGCGATGAATGAGCAGTTCTTC. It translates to CAISDQSNRASRAMNEQFF.

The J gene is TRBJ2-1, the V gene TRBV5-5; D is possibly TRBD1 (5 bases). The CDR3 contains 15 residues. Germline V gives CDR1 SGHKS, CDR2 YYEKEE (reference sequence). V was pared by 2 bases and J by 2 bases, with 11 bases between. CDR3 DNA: TGTGCCAGCAGCTTCAATACAGGAACCTACAATGAGCAGTTCTTC. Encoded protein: CASSFNTGTYNEQFF.

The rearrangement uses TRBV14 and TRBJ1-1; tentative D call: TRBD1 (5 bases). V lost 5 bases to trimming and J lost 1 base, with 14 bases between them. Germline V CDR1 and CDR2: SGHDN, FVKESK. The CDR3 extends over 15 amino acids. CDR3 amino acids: CASSFLGVPNTEAFF. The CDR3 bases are TGTGCCAGCAGCTTTTTGGGGGTTCCGAACACTGAAGCTTTCTTT.

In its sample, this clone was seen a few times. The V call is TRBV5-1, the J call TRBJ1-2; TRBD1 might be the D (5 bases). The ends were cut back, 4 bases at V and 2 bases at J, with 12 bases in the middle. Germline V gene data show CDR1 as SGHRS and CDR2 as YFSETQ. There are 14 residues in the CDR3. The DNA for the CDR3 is TGCGCCAGCAGCCCAACTCAGGGAAACTATGGCTACACCTTC. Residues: CASSPTQGNYGYTF.

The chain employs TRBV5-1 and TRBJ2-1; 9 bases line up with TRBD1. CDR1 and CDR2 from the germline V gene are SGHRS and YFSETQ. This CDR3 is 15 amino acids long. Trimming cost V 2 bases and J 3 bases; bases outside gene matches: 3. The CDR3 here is CASSFRQGVYNEQFF. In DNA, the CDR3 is TGCGCCAGCAGCTTCCGACAGGGGGTCTACAATGAGCAGTTCTTC.

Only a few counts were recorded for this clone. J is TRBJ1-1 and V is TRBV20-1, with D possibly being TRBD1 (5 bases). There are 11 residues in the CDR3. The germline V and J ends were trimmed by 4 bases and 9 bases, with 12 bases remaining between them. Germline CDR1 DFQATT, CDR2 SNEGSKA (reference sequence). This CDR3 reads CSAIIREKAFF. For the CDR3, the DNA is TGCAGTGCTATTATCAGGGAGAAAGCTTTCTTT.

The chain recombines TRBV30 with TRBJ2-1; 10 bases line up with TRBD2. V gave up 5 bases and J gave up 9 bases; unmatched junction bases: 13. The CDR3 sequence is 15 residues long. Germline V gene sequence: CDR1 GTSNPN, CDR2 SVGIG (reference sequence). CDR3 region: CAWYIASGSSGEQFF. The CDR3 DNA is TGTGCCTGGTACATAGCTAGCGGGAGTTCGGGTGAGCAGTTCTTC.

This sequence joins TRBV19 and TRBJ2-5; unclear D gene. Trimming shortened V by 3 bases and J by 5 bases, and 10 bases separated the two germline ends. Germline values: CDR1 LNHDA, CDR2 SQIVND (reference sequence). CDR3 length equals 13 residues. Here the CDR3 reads CASSIPPAETQYF. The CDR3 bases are TGTGCCAGTAGTATCCCCCCGGCCGAGACCCAGTACTTC.

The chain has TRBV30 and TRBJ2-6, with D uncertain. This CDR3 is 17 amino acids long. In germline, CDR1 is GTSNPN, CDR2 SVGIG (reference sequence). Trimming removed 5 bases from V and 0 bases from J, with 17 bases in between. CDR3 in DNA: TGTGCCTGGTCTCGACTCGCAGGCCTCTCTGGGGCCAACGTCCTGACTTTC. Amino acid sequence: CAWSRLAGLSGANVLTF.

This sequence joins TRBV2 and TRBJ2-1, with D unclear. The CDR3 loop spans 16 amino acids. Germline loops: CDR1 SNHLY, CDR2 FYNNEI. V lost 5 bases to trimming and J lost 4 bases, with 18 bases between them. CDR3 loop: CASSPPRGGSYNEQFF. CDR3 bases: TGTGCCAGCAGTCCCCCTAGAGGCGGATCTTACAATGAGCAGTTCTTC.

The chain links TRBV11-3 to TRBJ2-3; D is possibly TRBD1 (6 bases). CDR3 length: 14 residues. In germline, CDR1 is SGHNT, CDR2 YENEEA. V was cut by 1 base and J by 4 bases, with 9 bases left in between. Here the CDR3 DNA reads TGTGCCAGCAGCTTAGGACAGGCCTCAGATACGCAGTATTTT. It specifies CASSLGQASDTQYF. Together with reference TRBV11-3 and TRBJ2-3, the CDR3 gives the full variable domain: EAGVVQSPRYKIIEKKQPVAFWCNPISGHNTLYWYLQNLGQGPELLIRYENEEAVDDSQLPKDRFSAERLKGVDSTLKIQPAELGDSAVYLCASSLGQASDTQYFGPGTRLTVL.

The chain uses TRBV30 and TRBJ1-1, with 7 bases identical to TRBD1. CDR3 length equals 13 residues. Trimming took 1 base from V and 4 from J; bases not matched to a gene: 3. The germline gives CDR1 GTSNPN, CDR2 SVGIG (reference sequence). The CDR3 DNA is TGTGCCTGGAGTGGGCAGGGGGGCACTGAAGCTTTCTTT. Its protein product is CAWSGQGGTEAFF.

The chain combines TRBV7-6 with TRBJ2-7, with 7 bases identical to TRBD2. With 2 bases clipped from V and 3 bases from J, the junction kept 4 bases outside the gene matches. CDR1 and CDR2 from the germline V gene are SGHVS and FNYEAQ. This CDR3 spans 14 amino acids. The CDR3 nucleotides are TGTGCCAGCAGCTTAACTACTAGCGACTACGAGCAGTACTTC. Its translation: CASSLTTSDYEQYF.

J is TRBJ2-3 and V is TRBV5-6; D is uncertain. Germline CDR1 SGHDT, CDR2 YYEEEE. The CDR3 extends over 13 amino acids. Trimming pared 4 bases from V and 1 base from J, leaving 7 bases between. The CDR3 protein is CASSPPGTDTQYF. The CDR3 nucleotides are TGTGCCAGCAGCCCCCCCGGCACAGATACGCAGTATTTT.

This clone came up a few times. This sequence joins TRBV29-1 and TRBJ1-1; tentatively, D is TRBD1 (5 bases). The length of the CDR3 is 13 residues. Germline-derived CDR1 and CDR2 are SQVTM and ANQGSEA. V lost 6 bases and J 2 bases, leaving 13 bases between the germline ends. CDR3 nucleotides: TGCAGCGTGCAGACAGATTCAAACACTGAAGCTTTCTTT. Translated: CSVQTDSNTEAFF.

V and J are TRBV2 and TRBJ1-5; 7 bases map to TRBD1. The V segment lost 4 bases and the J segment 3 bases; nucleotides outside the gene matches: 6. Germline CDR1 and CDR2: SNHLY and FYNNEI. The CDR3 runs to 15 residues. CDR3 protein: CASSGQGGNNQPQHF. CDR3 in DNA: TGTGCCAGCAGTGGACAGGGAGGCAACAATCAGCCCCAGCATTTT.

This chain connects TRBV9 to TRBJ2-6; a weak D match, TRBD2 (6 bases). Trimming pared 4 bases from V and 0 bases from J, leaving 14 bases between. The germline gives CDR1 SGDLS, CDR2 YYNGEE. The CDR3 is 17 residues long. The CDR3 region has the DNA TGTGCCAGCAGCCCCGGGGCGGGGCGCTCTGGGGCCAACGTCCTGACTTTC. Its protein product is CASSPGAGRSGANVLTF.

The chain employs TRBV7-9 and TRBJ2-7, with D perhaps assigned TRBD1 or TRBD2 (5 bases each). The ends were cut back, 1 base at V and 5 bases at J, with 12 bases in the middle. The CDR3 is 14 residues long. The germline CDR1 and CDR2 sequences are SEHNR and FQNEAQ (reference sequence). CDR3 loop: CASSLVQGPHEQYF. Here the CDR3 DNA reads TGTGCCAGCAGCTTAGTCCAGGGACCCCACGAGCAGTACTTC.

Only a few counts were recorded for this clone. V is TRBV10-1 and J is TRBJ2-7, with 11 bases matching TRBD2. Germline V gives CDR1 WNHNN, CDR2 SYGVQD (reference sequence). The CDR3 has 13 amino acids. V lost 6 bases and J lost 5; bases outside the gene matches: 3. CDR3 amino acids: CASRAGLADEQYF. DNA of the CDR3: TGCGCCAGCAGGGCGGGACTAGCGGACGAGCAGTACTTC.

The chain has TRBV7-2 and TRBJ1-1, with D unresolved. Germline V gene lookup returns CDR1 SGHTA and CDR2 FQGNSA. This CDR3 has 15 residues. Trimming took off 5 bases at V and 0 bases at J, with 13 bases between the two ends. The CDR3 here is CASSLGSFMNTEAFF. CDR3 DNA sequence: TGTGCCAGCAGCCTCGGGTCTTTTATGAACACTGAAGCTTTCTTT. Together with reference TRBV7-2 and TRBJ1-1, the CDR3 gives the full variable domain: GAGVSQSPSNKVTEKGKDVELRCDPISGHTALYWYRQSLGQGLEFLIYFQGNSAPDKSGLPSDRFSAERTGGSVSTLTIQRTQQEDSAVYLCASSLGSFMNTEAFFGQGTRLTVV.

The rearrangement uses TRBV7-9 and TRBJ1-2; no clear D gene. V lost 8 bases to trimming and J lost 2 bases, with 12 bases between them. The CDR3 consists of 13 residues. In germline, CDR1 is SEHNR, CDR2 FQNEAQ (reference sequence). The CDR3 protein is CASGNGVNYGYTF. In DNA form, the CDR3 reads TGTGCCAGCGGTAATGGGGTGAACTATGGCTACACCTTC.